These T cell receptor beta chains were read from a single sample in a study of blood T cell repertoires in COVID-19. Profiled with immunoSEQ multiplex PCR; TCRdb holds only in-frame clones, not every one. The sample holds 54,000 or so clones, about 80% seen once. Sequencing was performed on peripheral blood. The receptors originated from a woman of 80 years or more with acute or convalescent COVID-19. CDR3s include the opening cysteine and the closing phenylalanine or tryptophan. D genes are given only for firm matches. Expanded clones are given a class, and other clones once, few, many or no size at all.

14,once,TRBJ2-7,TRBV4-3,-,TGCGCCAGCAGCCGCGACAGATACTCCTACGAGCAGTACTTC,CASSRDRYSYEQYF
15,-,TRBJ1-5,TRBV7-2,TRBD1,TGTGCCAGCAGCTTAGGCGGGACAGGAAATCAGCCCCAGCATTTT,CASSLGGTGNQPQHF
13,few,TRBJ1-1,TRBV9,-,TGTGCCAGCAGCGTAGGACAGAGCACTGAAGCTTTCTTT,CASSVGQSTEAFF
17,-,TRBJ2-1,TRBV5-6,TRBD2,TGTGCCAGCAGCTTATTAGGTGCGGGGGGAAGCTACAATGAGCAGTTCTTC,CASSLLGAGGSYNEQFF
16,-,TRBJ2-3,TRBV5-7,-,TGTGCCAGCAGCTTGGTTTGGGGGGGCCTAACAGATACGCAGTATTTT,CASSLVWGGLTDTQYF
15,once,TRBJ1-1,TRBV19,-,TGTGCCAGTAGTATAGGAAGGTTTGGAGACACTGAAGCTTTCTTT,CASSIGRFGDTEAFF
13,few,TRBJ1-5,TRBV15,-,TGTGCCACCAGCAGAGATTTCAGTGAGCCCCAGCATTTT,CATSRDFSEPQHF
15,-,TRBJ2-3,TRBV5-1,TRBD1,TGCGCCAGCAACCTCAGACAGGGGGATAAAGATACGCAGTATTTT,CASNLRQGDKDTQYF
19,-,TRBJ2-6,TRBV28,-,TGTGCCAGCAGTCCTTATCTAGGACGGGAAAGCTCTGGGGCCAACGTCCTGACTTTC,CASSPYLGRESSGANVLTF
15,-,TRBJ2-3,TRBV7-9,TRBD1,TGTGCCAGCAGCTCACCGGGGACAGGGCCAGATACGCAGTATTTT,CASSSPGTGPDTQYF
14,-,TRBJ1-2,TRBV9,-,TGTGCCAGCAGCCCCCTACCCACCGGAGATGGCTACACCTTC,CASSPLPTGDGYTF
13,-,TRBJ1-6,TRBV27,-,TGTGCCAGCAGTTTAACAGGGTATTCACCCCTCCACTTT,CASSLTGYSPLHF
14,few,TRBJ1-1,TRBV28,-,TGTGCCAGCAGCCCGATCCGCGGGGACACTGAAGCTTTCTTT,CASSPIRGDTEAFF
13,-,TRBJ1-2,TRBV12-3/TRBV12-4,-,TGTGCCAGCAGCCCACCGATTCAGTGGGGCTACACCTTC,CASSPPIQWGYTF
14,once,TRBJ2-7,TRBV5-6,-,TGTGCCAGCAGCTTGGTCGGGTTCTCCTACGAGCAGTACTTC,CASSLVGFSYEQYF
16,few,TRBJ2-5,TRBV6-1,TRBD2,TGTGCCAGCAGTGAAGCGCTCGGGTTAGCGGGAGAGACCCAGTACTTC,CASSEALGLAGETQYF
15,-,TRBJ1-2,TRBV6-5,-,TGTGCCAGCAGTTACTCGACGGCAGGGGACTATGGCTACACCTTC,CASSYSTAGDYGYTF
13,-,TRBJ2-2,TRBV6-6,-,TGTGCCAGCACCCCTAGTGGCACCGGGGAGCTGTTTTTT,CASTPSGTGELFF
13,-,TRBJ2-7,TRBV6-5,-,TGTGCCAGCAGTCCCGGGACAAAAAACGAGCAGTACTTC,CASSPGTKNEQYF
14,-,TRBJ2-3,TRBV5-1,TRBD2,TGCGCCAGCAAGACTAGCGGTCGCACAGATACGCAGTATTTT,CASKTSGRTDTQYF
16,-,TRBJ1-1,TRBV11-2,TRBD1,TGTGCCAGCACCCTGGGCAGGGGGCGGCGGGATCCCCAAGCTTTCTTT,CASTLGRGRRDPQAFF
19,-,TRBJ2-2,TRBV4-2,TRBD1,TGTGCCAGCAGCCAGTACTTCCGGGACAGGGGAAAAGGAACCGGGGAGCTGTTTTTT,CASSQYFRDRGKGTGELFF
16,-,TRBJ2-3,TRBV5-1,TRBD2,TGCGCCAGCAGCTCGAGCGGGAGACCAACGACAGATACGCAGTATTTT,CASSSSGRPTTDTQYF
13,-,TRBJ2-7,TRBV9,TRBD1,TGTGCCAGCAGCGCCCGGGACAGTCTTGAGCAGTACTTC,CASSARDSLEQYF
12,-,TRBJ2-1,TRBV27,TRBD2,TGTGCCAGCAGTTCACTAGCGGGAGGTTTGTTCTTC,CASSSLAGGLFF
16,-,TRBJ2-1,TRBV6-6,TRBD1,TGTGCCAGCAGTCCTGCGGCCGGGACAGGGGGCAATGAGCAGTTCTTC,CASSPAAGTGGNEQFF
15,-,TRBJ2-6,TRBV5-1,-,TGCGCCAGCACCCTGACAGTATCTGGGGCCAACGTCCTGACTTTC,CASTLTVSGANVLTF
14,-,TRBJ2-7,TRBV5-6,-,TGTGCCAGCAGCTTGGGACAGTACTCCTACGAGCAGTACTTC,CASSLGQYSYEQYF
14,-,TRBJ1-1,TRBV6-4,-,TGTGCCAGCAGTGTAGAGGGCGGGAACACTGAAGCTTTCTTT,CASSVEGGNTEAFF
18,-,TRBJ2-1,TRBV14,TRBD2,TGTGCCAGCAGCCAAGATTCTCGTCTCCTAGCGGGACTAGATGAGCAGTTCTTC,CASSQDSRLLAGLDEQFF
15,once,TRBJ1-5,TRBV27,-,TGTGCCAGCAGCCGGTCTGGACTGGGCCGGGGGCCCCAGCATTTT,CASSRSGLGRGPQHF
13,-,TRBJ2-7,TRBV7-2,-,TGTGCCAGCAGCTTCCGCGCTACCTACGAGCAGTACTTC,CASSFRATYEQYF
15,once,TRBJ1-1,TRBV5-1,-,TGCGCCAGCAGCTTGGGACGCCAGGTGAACACTGAAGCTTTCTTT,CASSLGRQVNTEAFF
17,-,TRBJ2-6,TRBV5-1,-,TGCGCCAGCAGCTGGGAGCCACGGGCCTCTGGGGCCAACGTCCTGACTTTC,CASSWEPRASGANVLTF
14,-,TRBJ1-6,TRBV5-1,-,TGCGCCAGCAGCTTGAGGAGTATGGTGCCACCCCTCCACTTT,CASSLRSMVPPLHF
15,-,TRBJ1-4,TRBV7-9,TRBD1,TGTGCCAGCAGCTTAAGGGGACAGGAAAATGAAAAACTGTTTTTT,CASSLRGQENEKLFF
11,-,TRBJ2-7,TRBV20-1,TRBD2,TGCAGTGCCAGCGGGAGTTACGAGCAGTACTTC,CSASGSYEQYF
15,-,TRBJ2-1,TRBV5-1,TRBD2,TGCGCCAGCAGTTTCGGGGGGAGCTCCTACAATGAGCAGTTCTTC,CASSFGGSSYNEQFF
14,-,TRBJ1-5,TRBV19,TRBD1,TGTGCCAGTAGCGTCGGGACAGGGCGCCAGCCCCAGCATTTT,CASSVGTGRQPQHF